Here is one T cell receptor (beta chain) with its context. This specimen comes from a study of blood T cells in healthy people across ages. A second about 6 to 12 cycle PCR used barcoded and J-beta primers. TCRdb independently ran MiXCR on the 5' RACE reads; one entry per CDR3 protein. The repertoire holds over 1,500,000 distinct CDR3 sequences, with roughly 49% as singletons. Looked up from germline, CDR1 is SGHDN and CDR2 is FVKESK. The CDR3 length is 14 residues. With 3 bases removed from V and 0 bases from J, the gap between germline ends came to 9 bases. Sequencing was done on a sample of blood. The sequence was collected from a woman in her forties in good health. The J gene is TRBJ2-7, the V gene TRBV14, with D perhaps matching TRBD1 (5 bases). The CDR3 loop reads CASSQQDISYEQYF. The CDR3 DNA sequence: TGTGCCAGCAGCCAGCAGGACATCTCCTACGAGCAGTACTTC.